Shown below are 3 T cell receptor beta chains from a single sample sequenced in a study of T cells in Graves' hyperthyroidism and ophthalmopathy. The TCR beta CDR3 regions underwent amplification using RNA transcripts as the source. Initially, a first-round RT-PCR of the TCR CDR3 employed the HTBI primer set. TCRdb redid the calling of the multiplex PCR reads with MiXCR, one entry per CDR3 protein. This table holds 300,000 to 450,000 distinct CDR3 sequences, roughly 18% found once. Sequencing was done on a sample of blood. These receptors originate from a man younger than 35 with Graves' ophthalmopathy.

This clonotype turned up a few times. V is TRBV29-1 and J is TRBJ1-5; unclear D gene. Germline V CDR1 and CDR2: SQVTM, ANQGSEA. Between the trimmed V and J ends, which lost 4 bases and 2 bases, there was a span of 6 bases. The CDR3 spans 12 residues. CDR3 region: CSVVEGNQPQHF. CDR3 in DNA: TGCAGCGTTGTAGAGGGCAATCAGCCCCAGCATTTT.

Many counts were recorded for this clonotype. The CDR3: CASSLDLNSPLHF. Here the CDR3 DNA reads TGCGCCAGCAGCTTGGATCTCAATTCACCCCTCCACTTT. The chain employs TRBV5-1 and TRBJ1-6; D unresolved. From germline, CDR1 is SGHRS and CDR2 YFSETQ. The CDR3 totals 13 residues. With 0 bases removed from V and 7 bases from J, the gap between germline ends came to 5 bases.

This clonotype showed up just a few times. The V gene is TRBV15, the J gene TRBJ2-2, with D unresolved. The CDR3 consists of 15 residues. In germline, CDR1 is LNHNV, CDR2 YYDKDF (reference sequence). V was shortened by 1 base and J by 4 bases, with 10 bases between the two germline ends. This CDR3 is CATSRGSSRTGELFF. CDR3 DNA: TGTGCCACCAGCAGAGGGTCGAGCCGCACCGGGGAGCTGTTTTTT. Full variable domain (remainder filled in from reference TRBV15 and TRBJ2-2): DAMVIQNPRYQVTQFGKPVTLSCSQTLNHNVMYWYQQKSSQAPKLLFHYYDKDFNNEADTPDNFQSRRPNTSFCFLDIRSPGLGDTAMYLCATSRGSSRTGELFFGEGSRLTVL.